This T cell receptor (beta chain) was found in a study of CD8+ T cells in alopecia areata. Following extraction, RNA underwent reverse transcription to cDNA, which served as the sequencing template. The repertoire was sequenced with immunoSEQ multiplex PCR; TCRdb's copy has only in-frame clones and lacks some. The table has 4,300 or so clones, roughly three quarters seen once; the top ten hold 6.5% to 8.5%. There are a few counts of this clone. Treatment meaning: oral pan-JAK inhibitor, 5-10 mg twice daily. Alopecia areata patients had lesional scalp punch biopsies and peripheral blood taken from them. The V gene end was trimmed by 6 bases and the J gene end by 7 bases; junction bases not matched to a gene: 6. Germline CDR1 is SQVTM and CDR2 is ANQGSEA. The CDR3 is 12 residues long.

Sequences were derived from skin, sampled at week 24, from a patient treated with tofacitinib. This receptor was identified in a human donor with alopecia areata. The chain links TRBV29-1 to TRBJ1-1; 9 bases are shared with TRBD1. CDR3 bases: TGCAGCGTGAATACAGGGGGCAATGAAGCTTTCTTT. It yields the protein CSVNTGGNEAFF.